This T cell receptor beta chain was captured by sequencing in a study of OX40 agonist ivuxolimab in advanced cancers. The method was immunoSEQ multiplex PCR; TCRdb's version includes in-frame clones alone and lacks a portion of them. Of 35,000 or so clones detected, about 90% appear once; the ten largest clones hold under 20%. In its sample, this clone is medium-sized. CDR3 size: 14 residues. Trimming pared 2 bases from V and 4 bases from J, leaving 11 bases between. Germline V gene sequence: CDR1 SGHVS, CDR2 FNYEAQ. This chain uses TRBV7-6 with TRBJ2-5; D perhaps matches TRBD1 (5 bases). This receptor was obtained from an adult with an advanced solid tumor such as melanoma, head and neck, liver or kidney cancer. Source: CD4+ or CD8+ T cells sorted from blood, taken in a trial of the OX40 agonist ivuxolimab. CDR3 in amino acids: CASSLTGLGETQYF. The CDR3, as DNA: TGTGCCAGCAGCTTAACAGGCTTAGGAGAGACCCAGTACTTC.